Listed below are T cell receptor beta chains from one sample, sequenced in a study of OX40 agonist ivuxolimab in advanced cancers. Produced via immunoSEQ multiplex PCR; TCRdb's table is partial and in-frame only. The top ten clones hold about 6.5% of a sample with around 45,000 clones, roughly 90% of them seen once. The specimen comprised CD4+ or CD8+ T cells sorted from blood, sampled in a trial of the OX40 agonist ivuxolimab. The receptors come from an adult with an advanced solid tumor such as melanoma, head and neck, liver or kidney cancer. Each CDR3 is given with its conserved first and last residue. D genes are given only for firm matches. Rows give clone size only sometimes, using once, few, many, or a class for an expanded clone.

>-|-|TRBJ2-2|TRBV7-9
TGTGCCAGCAGCTTATCAGACAGACACACCGGGGAGCTGTTTTTT
CASSLSDRHTGELFF
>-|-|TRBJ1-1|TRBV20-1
TGCCAGGGTCTGAAGGACACTGAAGCTTTCTTT
CQGLKDTEAFF
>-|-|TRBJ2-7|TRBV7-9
TGTGCCAGCAGCGCCAGAAACAGGGAATACGAGCAGTACTTC
CASSARNREYEQYF
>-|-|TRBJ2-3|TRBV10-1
TGCGCCAGCAAGGACCCGAGATTGGATACGCAGTATTTT
CASKDPRLDTQYF
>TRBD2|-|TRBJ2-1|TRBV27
TGTGCAACTAGGGGACTAGCGGCTTACAATGAGCAGTTCTTC
CATRGLAAYNEQFF
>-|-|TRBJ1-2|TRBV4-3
TGCGCCAGCAGCCAAGATCTGGCAACCCATGGCTACACCTTC
CASSQDLATHGYTF
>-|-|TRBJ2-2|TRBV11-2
TGTGCCAGCAGCCCCGAAGCCGGGGAGCTGTTTTTT
CASSPEAGELFF
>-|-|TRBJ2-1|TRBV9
TGTGCCAGCAGCGTAGTTGGTGAGAATGAGCAGTTCTTC
CASSVVGENEQFF
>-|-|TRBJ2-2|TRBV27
TGTGCCAGCAGTTTATGGGGCCCCGGGGAGCTGTTTTTT
CASSLWGPGELFF
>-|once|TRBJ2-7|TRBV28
TGTGCCAGCAGTAAGGCGAGATGGACCACGGACGAGCAGTACTTC
CASSKARWTTDEQYF
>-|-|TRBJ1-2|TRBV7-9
TGTGCCAGCAGCCCCGACCCGACGGGATACTATGGCTACACCTTC
CASSPDPTGYYGYTF
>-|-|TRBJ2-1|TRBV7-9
TGTGCCAGCAGCTTACCGGGAAACCTGAACAATGAGCAGTTCTTC
CASSLPGNLNNEQFF
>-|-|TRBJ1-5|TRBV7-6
TGTGCCAGCAGCTTGGGGCGCAATCAGCCCCAGCATTTT
CASSLGRNQPQHF
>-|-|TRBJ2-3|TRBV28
TGTGCCAGCAGTTTCTCAGATACGCAGTATTTT
CASSFSDTQYF
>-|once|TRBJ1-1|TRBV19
TGTGCCAGTAGTATCAGGACAGCGTTGAACACTGAAGCTTTCTTT
CASSIRTALNTEAFF
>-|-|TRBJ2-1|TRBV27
TGTGCCAGCAGTTCCGGGACCTCTACCTACAATGAGCAGTTCTTC
CASSSGTSTYNEQFF
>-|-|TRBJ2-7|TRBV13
TGTGCCAGCAGCTCGGGGAGCTACGAGCAGTACTTC
CASSSGSYEQYF
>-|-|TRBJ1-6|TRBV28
TGTGCCAGCATCCCTATCGGCGGATCCTATAATTCACCCCTCCACTTT
CASIPIGGSYNSPLHF
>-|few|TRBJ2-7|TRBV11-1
TGTGCCAGCAGCTTACGCGGGGCCCTCTACGAGCAGTACTTC
CASSLRGALYEQYF
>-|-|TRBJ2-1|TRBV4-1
TGCGCCTCTGGGGGTACTAGCTCCTACAATGAGCAGTTCTTC
CASGGTSSYNEQFF
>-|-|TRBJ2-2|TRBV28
TGTGCCAGCAGTTTATATCGGAGCCTGCCCGGGGAGCTGTTTTTT
CASSLYRSLPGELFF
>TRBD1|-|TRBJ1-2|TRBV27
TGTGCCAGCAGTCAAACCGGGACAGGGGGCATCTATGACTACACCTTC
CASSQTGTGGIYDYTF
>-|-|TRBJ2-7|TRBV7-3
TGTGCCAGCAGCTTAAACAGTGCTACCTACGAGCAGTACTTC
CASSLNSATYEQYF
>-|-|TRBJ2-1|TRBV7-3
TGTGCCAGCAGCTTACCGCCAGGGAATGAGCAGTTCTTC
CASSLPPGNEQFF
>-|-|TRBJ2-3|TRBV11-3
TGTGCCAGCAGCCCACGGGACACAGATACGCAGTATTTT
CASSPRDTDTQYF
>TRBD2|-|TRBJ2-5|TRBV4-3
TGCGCCAGCAGCACACTAGCGTCAAGTCGGGGAGGACAGACCCAGTACTTC
CASSTLASSRGGQTQYF
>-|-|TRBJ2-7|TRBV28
TGTGCCAGCGGGTCAAGTCAAAACCTCAATTACGAGCAGTACTTC
CASGSSQNLNYEQYF
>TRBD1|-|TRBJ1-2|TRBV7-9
TGTGCCAGCTTTTCCCTCCGACAGGGGTGGGACGGCTACACCTTC
CASFSLRQGWDGYTF
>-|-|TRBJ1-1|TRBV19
TGTGCCAGTAGTATCTGGGAGGGCACTGAAGCTTTCTTT
CASSIWEGTEAFF
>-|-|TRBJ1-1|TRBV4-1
TGCGCCAGCAGCCAAGATTCGAGAGCTGAAGCTTTCTTT
CASSQDSRAEAFF
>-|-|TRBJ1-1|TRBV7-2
TGTGCCAGCAGCTTAGGGTACAGGGTCACTGAAGCTTTCTTT
CASSLGYRVTEAFF
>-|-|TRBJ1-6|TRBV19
TGTGCCAGCCGCTGGCGGGGGGCCTCACCCCTCCACTTT
CASRWRGASPLHF